One sample yielded the 22 T cell receptor beta chains listed below, sequenced in a study of shared clonotypes between healthy human individuals. The table came from immunoSEQ multiplex PCR; TCRdb's copy has only in-frame clones and leaves some out. The sample carries over a million clones, roughly 70% recorded once. Sequencing was performed on memory CD4+ T cells sorted from blood. Subset given: CD45RA-negative fraction. The receptors here all came from a man aged 18 to 29 in good health.

This chain connects TRBV11-2 to TRBJ1-5; D is uncertain. The germline V gene has CDR1 SGHAT and CDR2 FQNNGV. Trimming removed 5 bases at V and 3 bases at J, with 14 bases between. The CDR3 is made up of 15 amino acids. CDR3 sequence (DNA): TGTGCCAGCAGCCTGGCACTGAGCCCCAATCAGCCCCAGCATTTT. The encoded protein is CASSLALSPNQPQHF.

The CDR3 DNA reads as TGTGCCAGCAGCTTAGAAAACGGGTTAGTCAACGAGCAGTTCTTC. Translation: CASSLENGLVNEQFF. The rearrangement links TRBV7-2 to TRBJ2-1; D remains ambiguous. The V gene's germline CDR1 is SGHTA and CDR2 FQGNSA. Trimming stripped 1 base from V and 10 bases from J, with 17 bases between. The CDR3 is 15 residues long.

The chain joins TRBV27 to TRBJ1-4, with TRBD1 matching over 7 bases. CDR1 and CDR2 (germline): MNHEY, SMNVEV (reference sequence). V gave up 5 bases and J gave up 3 bases; unmatched junction bases: 9. There are 16 residues in the CDR3. For the CDR3, the DNA is TGTGCCAGCAGTCCCTCGTCGGGACAGTCTAATGAAAAACTGTTTTTT. Protein product: CASSPSSGQSNEKLFF.

This clone has just one count. The chain couples TRBV6-5 to TRBJ2-5; D is possibly TRBD1 (6 bases). Germline CDR1 and CDR2: MNHEY and SVGAGI. This CDR3 is 15 amino acids long. Trimming shortened V by 6 bases and J by 5 bases, and 19 bases separated the two germline ends. For the CDR3, the DNA is TGTGCCAGCAGGGAAACAGGGTCCGCTGAGGAGACCCAGTACTTC. Protein: CASRETGSAEETQYF.

V and J are TRBV5-1 and TRBJ2-7; TRBD1 agrees at 10 bases. Germline V gene sequence: CDR1 SGHRS, CDR2 YFSETQ. The CDR3 totals 15 residues. Trimming cost V 4 bases and J 4 bases; bases outside gene matches: 8. The CDR3 loop is CASSRMTGGGYEQYF. Written as DNA, the CDR3 is TGCGCCAGCAGCCGTATGACAGGGGGCGGGTACGAGCAGTACTTC.

The V gene is TRBV7-9, the J gene TRBJ1-1; D gene ambiguous. CDR3 size: 13 residues. Germline V CDR1 and CDR2: SEHNR, FQNEAQ (reference sequence). Trimming took 4 bases from V and 1 from J, leaving 7 bases between them. CDR3 bases: TGTGCCAGCAGCTCCCAGACGAACACTGAAGCTTTCTTT. This codes for CASSSQTNTEAFF.

This clone appeared once. The chain couples TRBV6-5 to TRBJ1-3, with D uncertain. Germline CDR1 is MNHEY and CDR2 is SVGAGI. Trimming cost V 0 bases and J 4 bases, with 13 bases left between them. This CDR3 region has 16 residues. For the CDR3, the DNA is TGTGCCAGCAGTTACTCGAGGTTGGGCAGGGGAAACACCATATATTTT. As protein: CASSYSRLGRGNTIYF.

As to this clone: Within the sample, other DNA sequences also encode this same CDR3. The rearrangement links TRBV5-4 to TRBJ2-3; no firm D call. The germline V gene has CDR1 SGHNT and CDR2 YYREEE (reference sequence). The CDR3 totals 13 residues. V lost 0 bases, J lost 3 bases, and 5 bases lay in between. DNA of the CDR3: TGTGCCAGCAGCTTGGACCCTACAGATACGCAGTATTTT. Encoded protein: CASSLDPTDTQYF.

Note on this clone: Other nucleotide sequences from this sample produce the same CDR3. V is TRBV6-5 and J is TRBJ2-5, with D unclear. V lost 0 bases, J lost 2 bases, and 7 bases lay in between. CDR3 length: 14 amino acids. Per germline, CDR1 MNHEY and CDR2 SVGAGI. The CDR3 is CASSYSSLQETQYF. Here the CDR3 DNA reads TGTGCCAGCAGTTACTCGAGCTTACAAGAGACCCAGTACTTC.

This rearrangement joins TRBV2 to TRBJ2-7; D is unclear. CDR1 SNHLY and CDR2 FYNNEI come from the germline V gene. V was cut by 1 base and J by 3 bases, with 4 bases left in between. The CDR3 contains 12 residues. DNA for the CDR3: TGTGCCAGCAGTGAAGACTACTACGAGCAGTACTTC. It codes for CASSEDYYEQYF.

The DNA for the CDR3 is TGTGCCAGCAGCTCTAGCGGGGGCGTGTTGGAGTACTTC. Its protein is CASSSSGGVLEYF. This rearrangement joins TRBV6-6 to TRBJ2-7; 10 bases line up with TRBD2. Unmatched junction bases numbered 10, after V lost 6 bases and J lost 11 bases. The germline gives CDR1 MNHNY, CDR2 SVGAGI (reference sequence). CDR3 length: 13 amino acids.

J is TRBJ2-7 and V is TRBV6-5, with 8 positions matching TRBD1. The length of the CDR3 is 14 residues. J was trimmed by 5 bases and V by 6 bases; bases with no gene match: 9. Germline V CDR1 and CDR2: MNHEY, SVGAGI. CDR3 in amino acids: CASRSGGPPDEQYF. CDR3 bases: TGTGCCAGCAGATCAGGGGGCCCCCCGGACGAGCAGTACTTC.

The chain links TRBV4-1 to TRBJ2-1, with TRBD1 matching 8 bases. CDR3 length equals 16 residues. Per the germline V gene, CDR1 is MGHRA and CDR2 is YSYEKL. V was pared by 3 bases and J by 6 bases, with 10 bases of the junction left unmatched. CDR3 nucleotides: TGCGCCAGCAGCCACCCCCGCGGGACAGGCGTCAATGAGCAGTTCTTC. Translated, it gives CASSHPRGTGVNEQFF.

V and J are TRBV7-6 and TRBJ2-5; D not resolved. The CDR3 is made up of 10 amino acids. Looked up from germline, CDR1 is SGHVS and CDR2 is FNYEAQ. V shed 7 bases and J shed 4 bases, with 4 bases lying between them. The CDR3 sequence is CASMGETQYF. The CDR3 bases are TGTGCCAGCATGGGAGAGACCCAGTACTTC.

The chain links TRBV7-2 to TRBJ2-7; TRBD2 matches at 8 bases. The trim removed 1 base at V and 5 bases at J, leaving 10 bases unmatched. CDR3 size: 16 residues. The V gene's germline CDR1 is SGHTA and CDR2 FQGNSA. This CDR3 reads CASSLGREGHGNEQYF. CDR3 in DNA: TGTGCCAGCAGCTTAGGTCGGGAGGGCCACGGTAACGAGCAGTACTTC.

The chain links TRBV5-1 to TRBJ2-7; D not certain. Per the germline V gene, CDR1 is SGHRS and CDR2 is YFSETQ. There are 13 residues in the CDR3. With 5 bases removed from V and 3 bases from J, the gap between germline ends came to 12 bases. The CDR3 reads CASSPRTRYEQYF. CDR3 bases: TGCGCCAGCAGTCCCCGTACCCGCTACGAGCAGTACTTC. Full variable domain (outside the CDR3, taken from reference TRBV5-1 and TRBJ2-7): KAGVTQTPRYLIKTRGQQVTLSCSPISGHRSVSWYQQTPGQGLQFLFEYFSETQRNKGNFPGRFSGRQFSNSRSEMNVSTLELGDSALYLCASSPRTRYEQYFGPGTRLTVT.

V is TRBV10-1 and J is TRBJ2-7; no clear D. Trimming cost V 3 bases and J 0 bases, with 9 bases left between them. CDR1 and CDR2 from the germline V gene are WNHNN and SYGVQD (reference sequence). This CDR3 contains 14 residues. CDR3 nucleotide sequence: TGCGCCAGCAGTGATCTAAGGAGCTCCTACGAGCAGTACTTC. Translating gives CASSDLRSSYEQYF.

V is TRBV7-2 and J is TRBJ2-5; D is perhaps TRBD1 or TRBD2 (5 bases each). The germline V gene has CDR1 SGHTA and CDR2 FQGNSA. The CDR3 totals 15 residues. V lost 6 bases and J 9 bases, leaving 23 bases between the germline ends. CDR3 bases: TGTGCCAGCAGATACATCCGGGACCCCGGTTCGGCCCAGTACTTC. Translation gives CASRYIRDPGSAQYF.

In this sample, this clone turned up once. The gene calls are TRBV29-1 and TRBJ2-1; the match to TRBD1 covers 8 bases. In germline, CDR1 is SQVTM, CDR2 ANQGSEA. CDR3 length: 14 amino acids. V lost 6 bases and J lost 7; bases outside the gene matches: 11. CDR3 loop: CSVVEGQVMNEQFF. For the CDR3, the DNA is TGCAGCGTCGTTGAGGGACAGGTGATGAATGAGCAGTTCTTC.

The chain joins TRBV7-2 to TRBJ2-7; no definite D call. The CDR3 has 13 amino acids. In germline, CDR1 is SGHTA, CDR2 FQGNSA. The V end lost 4 bases, the J end lost 1 base, and 8 bases lay between the germline ends. CDR3 in DNA: TGTGCCAGCAGCTCCAGGAATTCCTACGAGCAGTACTTC. Its protein product is CASSSRNSYEQYF. The entire variable domain, with the rest obtained from reference TRBV7-2 and TRBJ2-7, is as follows: GAGVSQSPSNKVTEKGKDVELRCDPISGHTALYWYRQSLGQGLEFLIYFQGNSAPDKSGLPSDRFSAERTGGSVSTLTIQRTQQEDSAVYLCASSSRNSYEQYFGPGTRLTVT.

J is TRBJ2-1 and V is TRBV7-9; tentative D call: TRBD1 (5 bases). V was shortened by 1 base and J by 7 bases, with 8 bases between the two germline ends. CDR3 length: 13 residues. Germline V lookup: CDR1 SEHNR, CDR2 FQNEAQ (reference sequence). The chain's CDR3 is CASSLVRDNEQFF. CDR3 coding DNA: TGTGCCAGCAGCTTAGTCAGGGATAATGAGCAGTTCTTC.

This clone was seen a handful of times. Other DNA sequences in this sample translate to the same CDR3. This rearrangement joins TRBV5-1 to TRBJ1-2, with 7 positions matching TRBD1. This CDR3 has 14 residues. CDR1 and CDR2 (germline): SGHRS, YFSETQ. V shed 4 bases and J 4 bases; nucleotides not matched to a gene: 7. The CDR3 DNA sequence: TGCGCCAGCAGCCCGGAGGGGGCCGGCTATGGCTACACCTTC. It yields the protein CASSPEGAGYGYTF.